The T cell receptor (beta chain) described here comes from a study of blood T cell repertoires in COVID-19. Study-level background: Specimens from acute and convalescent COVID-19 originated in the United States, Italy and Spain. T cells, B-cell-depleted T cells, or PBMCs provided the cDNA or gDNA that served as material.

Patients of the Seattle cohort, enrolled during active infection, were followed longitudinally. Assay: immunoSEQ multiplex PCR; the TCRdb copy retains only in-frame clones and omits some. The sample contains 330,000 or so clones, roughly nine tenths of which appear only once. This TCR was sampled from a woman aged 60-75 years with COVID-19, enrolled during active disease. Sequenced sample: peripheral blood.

The CDR3 spells CASSWGGGRPLAFF. The CDR3 nucleotides are TGTGCCAGCAGCTGGGGAGGGGGGAGACCCTTAGCTTTCTTT. This chain links TRBV7-2 with TRBJ1-1, with D possibly matching TRBD1 (6 bases). CDR1 is SGHTA and CDR2 is FQGNSA in the germline V gene. The V and J ends lost 4 bases and 10 bases respectively, with 19 bases between them. The CDR3 is 14 residues long.